The 15 T cell receptor beta chains presented below share a single source sample, sequenced in a study of T-cell memory formation after mild COVID-19. TCRdb itself ran the 5' RACE reads through MiXCR, one entry per CDR3 protein. The data show some 130,000 distinct CDR3 sequences, 20% to 25% seen once. What was sequenced was PBMCs or a T cell subset sorted from them (not recorded which). The source of these receptors is an adult woman who had mild COVID-19 (a few samples of this study predate the infection). Cell type and time point are not known.

This clonotype was seen only a few times. V and J are TRBV6-2 or TRBV6-3 and TRBJ2-1, with 8 bases fitting TRBD2. CDR1 and CDR2 from the germline V gene are MNHEY and SVGEGT. The CDR3 consists of 16 residues. With 0 bases clipped from V and 4 bases from J, the junction kept 5 bases outside the gene matches. The CDR3 DNA follows: TGTGCCAGCAGTTACTCCGCGGGGGGCCGATACAATGAGCAGTTCTTC. It translates to CASSYSAGGRYNEQFF.

The chain uses TRBV20-1 and TRBJ2-7, with unresolved D. Germline lookup yields CDR1 DFQATT and CDR2 SNEGSKA (reference sequence). The CDR3 contains 12 residues. V was clipped by 5 bases and J by 1 base, with 9 bases between them. The CDR3 coding sequence is TGCAGTGCTTCAGGTGAATCCTACGAGCAGTACTTC. Translated, it gives CSASGESYEQYF.

This chain links TRBV4-1 with TRBJ2-2; D call uncertain. Deletions cut 4 bases from V and 1 base from J, with 10 bases between. This CDR3 contains 15 residues. Germline V gene data show CDR1 as MGHRA and CDR2 as YSYEKL. Here the CDR3 DNA reads TGCGCCAGCAGCCTTGGGCTTCAGAACACCGGGGAGCTGTTTTTT. It encodes CASSLGLQNTGELFF.

This clonotype has more than one count but fewer than ten. The chain employs TRBV29-1 and TRBJ2-2; 11 bases align to TRBD2. With V trimmed by 3 bases and J by 6 bases, 15 bases remained unmatched. Germline CDR1 and CDR2: SQVTM and ANQGSEA. The CDR3 totals 18 residues. CDR3: CSVDLVLAGAPTAGELFF. For the CDR3, the DNA is TGCAGCGTTGACTTAGTACTAGCGGGAGCCCCTACTGCCGGGGAGCTGTTTTTT.

A few counts support this clonotype. The CDR3 spells CASIGLAGGSYNEQFF. The CDR3 coding sequence is TGTGCCAGCATCGGACTAGCGGGAGGCTCTTACAATGAGCAGTTCTTC. The chain has TRBV7-9 and TRBJ2-1; 14 positions match TRBD2. Germline CDR1 is SEHNR and CDR2 is FQNEAQ (reference sequence). The CDR3 is made up of 16 amino acids. J gave up 4 bases and V 7 bases, and 6 bases lay outside the gene matches.

The gene calls are TRBV19 and TRBJ2-1; D is ambiguous. This CDR3 has 15 residues. Looked up from germline, CDR1 is LNHDA and CDR2 is SQIVND (reference sequence). Trimming stripped 10 bases from V and 2 bases from J, with 18 bases between. The CDR3 region has the DNA TGTGCCACAAGAGGTAACTACGCCCCCTACAATGAGCAGTTCTTC. Amino acids: CATRGNYAPYNEQFF.

V gene TRBV2 combines with J gene TRBJ1-4; TRBD1 aligns across 7 bases. J gave up 6 bases and V 3 bases, and 7 bases lay outside the gene matches. Germline CDR1 is SNHLY and CDR2 is FYNNEI. This CDR3 spans 15 amino acids. CDR3 nucleotides: TGTGCCAGCAGTGACTCGGGACAGAGGCATGAAAAACTGTTTTTT. Protein: CASSDSGQRHEKLFF.

This rearrangement joins TRBV7-2 to TRBJ1-2; possibly TRBD1 for D (5 bases). CDR3 length: 13 residues. Trimming left V 2 bases short and J 3 bases short, with 7 bases between. The germline V gene has CDR1 SGHTA and CDR2 FQGNSA. For the CDR3, the DNA is TGTGCCAGCAGCTTACCAGGGTACTATGGCTACACCTTC. Amino acids: CASSLPGYYGYTF.

This clonotype has at least ten counts. The CDR3 is CASSIQAGPYEQYF. The CDR3 DNA reads TGTGCCAGTAGTATCCAAGCGGGGCCCTACGAGCAGTACTTC. This chain joins TRBV19 and TRBJ2-7, with 7 bases matching TRBD2. V was clipped by 3 bases and J by 2 bases; unmatched bases: 4. Per the germline V gene, CDR1 is LNHDA and CDR2 is SQIVND (reference sequence). This CDR3 contains 14 residues.

The chain carries TRBV20-1 and TRBJ1-5, with TRBD1 as a possible D gene (5 bases). Between the trimmed V and J ends, which lost 6 bases and 3 bases, there was a span of 15 bases. This CDR3 is 14 amino acids long. Germline loops: CDR1 DFQATT, CDR2 SNEGSKA (reference sequence). The CDR3 sequence: CSAPDRGHNQPQHF. Written as DNA, the CDR3 is TGCAGTGCACCCGACCGGGGCCACAATCAGCCCCAGCATTTT.

The gene calls are TRBV3-1 and TRBJ2-7; D gene uncertain. V was trimmed by 2 bases and J by 1 base, leaving 15 bases between them. From germline, CDR1 is LGHDT and CDR2 YNNKEL (reference sequence). CDR3 length: 16 amino acids. The CDR3, as DNA: TGTGCCAGCAGCCAACAGTTTAGAAGGGCTTCCTACGAGCAGTACTTC. Encoded protein: CASSQQFRRASYEQYF.

The chain has TRBV12-3 or TRBV12-4 and TRBJ2-5; D uncertain. The CDR3 is 13 amino acids. With 2 bases removed from V and 5 bases from J, the gap between germline ends came to 9 bases. This CDR3 is CASSLKTLETQYF. As DNA, the CDR3 is TGTGCCAGCAGTTTAAAGACATTGGAGACCCAGTACTTC.

This clonotype showed up just a few times. The V call is TRBV7-9, the J call TRBJ2-1; 9 positions match TRBD2. J lost 7 bases, V lost 3 bases, and 13 bases had no gene match. CDR3 length equals 17 residues. Germline assignment: CDR1 SEHNR and CDR2 FQNEAQ (reference sequence). In DNA, the CDR3 is TGTGCCAGCAGCTTTCCGTTAGCGGGAGCCCAAGGGAATGAGCAGTTCTTC. Translation gives CASSFPLAGAQGNEQFF.

This rearrangement joins TRBV7-9 to TRBJ2-3; TRBD1 matches 8 bases. Germline CDR1 is SEHNR and CDR2 is FQNEAQ (reference sequence). The CDR3 sequence is 13 residues long. V shed 6 bases and J 3 bases; nucleotides not matched to a gene: 2. CDR3 residues: CASSGQGTDTQYF. The CDR3 nucleotides read TGTGCCAGCAGTGGACAGGGAACAGATACGCAGTATTTT.

The CDR3 loop reads CASSFGTSGEKGSYEQYF. CDR3 coding DNA: TGTGCCAGCAGCTTCGGGACTAGCGGGGAGAAAGGGTCCTACGAGCAGTACTTC. The chain joins TRBV13 to TRBJ2-7; 13 bases are a match to TRBD2. The V and J ends lost 3 bases and 1 base, in that order; junction bases with no gene match: 9. The germline V gene has CDR1 PRHDT and CDR2 FYEKMQ (reference sequence). There are 18 residues in the CDR3.